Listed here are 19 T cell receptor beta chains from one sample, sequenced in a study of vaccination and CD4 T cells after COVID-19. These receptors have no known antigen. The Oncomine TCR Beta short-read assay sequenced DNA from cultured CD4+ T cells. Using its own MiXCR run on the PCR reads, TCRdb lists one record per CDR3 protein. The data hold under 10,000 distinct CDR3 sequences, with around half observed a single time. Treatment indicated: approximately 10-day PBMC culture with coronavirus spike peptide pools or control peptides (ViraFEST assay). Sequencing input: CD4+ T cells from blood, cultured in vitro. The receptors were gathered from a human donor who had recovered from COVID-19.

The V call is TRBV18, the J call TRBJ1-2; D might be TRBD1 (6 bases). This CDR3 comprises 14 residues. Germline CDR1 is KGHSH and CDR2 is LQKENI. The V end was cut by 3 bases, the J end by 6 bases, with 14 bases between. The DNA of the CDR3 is TGTGCCAGCTCACCTCGATCGACAGGAGATGGCTACACCTTC. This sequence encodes CASSPRSTGDGYTF.

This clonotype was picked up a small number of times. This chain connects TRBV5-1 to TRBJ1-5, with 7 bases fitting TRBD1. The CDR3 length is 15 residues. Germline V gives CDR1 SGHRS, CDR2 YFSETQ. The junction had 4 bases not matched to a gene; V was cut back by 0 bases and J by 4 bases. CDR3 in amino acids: CASSLEGGANQPQHF. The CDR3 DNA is TGCGCCAGCAGCTTGGAAGGGGGCGCGAATCAGCCCCAGCATTTT.

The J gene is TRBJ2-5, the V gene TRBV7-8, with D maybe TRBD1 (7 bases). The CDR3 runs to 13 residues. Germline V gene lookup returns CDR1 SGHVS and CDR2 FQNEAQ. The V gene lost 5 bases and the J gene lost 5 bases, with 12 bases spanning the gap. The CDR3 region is CASSPQGRETQYF. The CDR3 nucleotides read TGTGCCAGCAGCCCACAGGGGAGGGAGACCCAGTACTTC.

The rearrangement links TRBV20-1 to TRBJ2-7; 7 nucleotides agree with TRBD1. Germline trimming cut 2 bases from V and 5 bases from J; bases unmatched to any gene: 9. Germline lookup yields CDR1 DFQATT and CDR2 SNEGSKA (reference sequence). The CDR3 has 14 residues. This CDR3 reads CSARPGTEIDEQYF. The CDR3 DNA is TGCAGTGCTAGACCCGGGACAGAGATCGACGAGCAGTACTTC.

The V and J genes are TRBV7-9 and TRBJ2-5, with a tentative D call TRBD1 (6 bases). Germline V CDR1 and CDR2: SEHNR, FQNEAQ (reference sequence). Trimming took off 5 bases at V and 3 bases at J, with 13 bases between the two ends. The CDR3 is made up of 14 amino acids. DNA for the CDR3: TGTGCCAGCAGCAACAGGGTATTCGAAGAGACCCAGTACTTC. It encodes CASSNRVFEETQYF. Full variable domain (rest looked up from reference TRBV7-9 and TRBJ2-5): DTGVSQNPRHKITKRGQNVTFRCDPISEHNRLYWYRQTLGQGPEFLTYFQNEAQLEKSRLLSDRFSAERPKGSFSTLEIQRTEQGDSAMYLCASSNRVFEETQYFGPGTRLLVL.

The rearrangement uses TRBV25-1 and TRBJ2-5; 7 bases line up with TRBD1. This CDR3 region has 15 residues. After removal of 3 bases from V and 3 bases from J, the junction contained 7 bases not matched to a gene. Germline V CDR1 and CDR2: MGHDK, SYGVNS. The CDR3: CASSDPGQPKETQYF. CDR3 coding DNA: TGTGCCAGCAGTGACCCGGGACAGCCAAAAGAGACCCAGTACTTC.

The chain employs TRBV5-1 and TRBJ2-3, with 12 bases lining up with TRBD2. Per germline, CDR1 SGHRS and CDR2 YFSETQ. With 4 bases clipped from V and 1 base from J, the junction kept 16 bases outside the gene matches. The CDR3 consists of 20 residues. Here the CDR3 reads CASSRDPSGRAGMGTDTQYF. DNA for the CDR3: TGCGCCAGCAGCCGGGACCCTAGCGGGAGGGCCGGAATGGGCACAGATACGCAGTATTTT.

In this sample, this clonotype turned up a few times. This chain's CDR3 is CASSPLRDRVSIEYF. CDR3 coding DNA: TGTGCCAGCAGCCCACTCCGGGACAGGGTTTCCATAGAGTATTTT. The J gene is TRBJ2-3, the V gene TRBV27, with 9 bases identical to TRBD1. Germline trimming cut 6 bases from V and 13 bases from J; bases unmatched to any gene: 17. Germline CDR1 MNHEY, CDR2 SMNVEV (reference sequence). This CDR3 is 15 amino acids long.

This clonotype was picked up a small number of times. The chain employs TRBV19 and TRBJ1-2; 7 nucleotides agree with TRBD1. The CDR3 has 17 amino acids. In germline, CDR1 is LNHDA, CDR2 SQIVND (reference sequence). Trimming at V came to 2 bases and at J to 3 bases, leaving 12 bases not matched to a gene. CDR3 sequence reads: CASSIKPTGPTYYGYTF. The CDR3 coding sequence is TGTGCCAGTAGTATAAAACCGACAGGGCCAACCTACTATGGCTACACCTTC.

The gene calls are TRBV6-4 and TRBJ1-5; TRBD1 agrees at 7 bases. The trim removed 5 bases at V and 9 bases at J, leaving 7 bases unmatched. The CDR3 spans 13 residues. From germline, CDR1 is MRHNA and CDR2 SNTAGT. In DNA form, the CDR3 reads TGTGCCAGCAGTAAGGAAGGGGGCACGCCCCAGCATTTT. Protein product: CASSKEGGTPQHF.

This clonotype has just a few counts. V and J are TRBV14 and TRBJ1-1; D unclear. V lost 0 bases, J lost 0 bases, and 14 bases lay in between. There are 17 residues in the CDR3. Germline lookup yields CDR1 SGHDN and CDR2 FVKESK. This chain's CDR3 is CASSQEIGSLMNTEAFF. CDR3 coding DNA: TGTGCCAGCAGCCAAGAGATCGGTTCCCTGATGAACACTGAAGCTTTCTTT.

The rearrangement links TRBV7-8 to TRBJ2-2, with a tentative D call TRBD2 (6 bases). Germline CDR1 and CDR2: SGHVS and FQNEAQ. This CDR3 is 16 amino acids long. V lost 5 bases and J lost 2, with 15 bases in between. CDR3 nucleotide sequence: TGTGCCAGCAGCAATTCGGAGGGTTACAACACCGGGGAGCTGTTTTTT. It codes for CASSNSEGYNTGELFF.

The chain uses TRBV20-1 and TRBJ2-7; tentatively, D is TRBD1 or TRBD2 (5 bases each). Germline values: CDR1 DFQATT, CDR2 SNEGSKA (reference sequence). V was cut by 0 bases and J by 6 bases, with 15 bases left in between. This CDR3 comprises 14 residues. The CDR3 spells CSAREGRETSEQYF. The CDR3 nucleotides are TGCAGTGCTAGAGAGGGCAGGGAAACTAGCGAGCAGTACTTC.

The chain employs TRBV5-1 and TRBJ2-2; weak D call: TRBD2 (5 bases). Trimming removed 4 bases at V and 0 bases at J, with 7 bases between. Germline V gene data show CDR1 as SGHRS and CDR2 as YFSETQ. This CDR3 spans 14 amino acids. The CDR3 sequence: CASSTGTNTGELFF. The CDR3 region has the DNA TGCGCCAGCAGCACCGGGACGAACACCGGGGAGCTGTTTTTT. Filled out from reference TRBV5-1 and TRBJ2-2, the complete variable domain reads KAGVTQTPRYLIKTRGQQVTLSCSPISGHRSVSWYQQTPGQGLQFLFEYFSETQRNKGNFPGRFSGRQFSNSRSEMNVSTLELGDSALYLCASSTGTNTGELFFGEGSRLTVL.

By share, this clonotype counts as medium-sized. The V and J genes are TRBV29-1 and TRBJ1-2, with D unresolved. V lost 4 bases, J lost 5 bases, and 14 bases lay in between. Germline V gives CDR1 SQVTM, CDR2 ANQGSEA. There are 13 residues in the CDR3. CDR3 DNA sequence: TGCAGCGTTGCAAATGGGGTCGATTATGGCTACACCTTC. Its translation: CSVANGVDYGYTF. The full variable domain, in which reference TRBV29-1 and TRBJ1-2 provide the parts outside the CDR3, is SAVISQKPSRDICQRGTSLTIQCQVDSQVTMMFWYRQQPGQSLTLIATANQGSEATYESGFVIDKFPISRPNLTFSTLTVSNMSPEDSSIYLCSVANGVDYGYTFGSGTRLTVV.

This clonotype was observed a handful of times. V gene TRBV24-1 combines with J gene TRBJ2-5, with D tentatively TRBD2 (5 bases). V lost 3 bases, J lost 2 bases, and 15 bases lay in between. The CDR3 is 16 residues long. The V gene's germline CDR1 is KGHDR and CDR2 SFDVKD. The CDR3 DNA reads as TGTGCCACCAGTGATCCCACGGTCGGGAAACAAGAGACCCAGTACTTC. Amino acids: CATSDPTVGKQETQYF.

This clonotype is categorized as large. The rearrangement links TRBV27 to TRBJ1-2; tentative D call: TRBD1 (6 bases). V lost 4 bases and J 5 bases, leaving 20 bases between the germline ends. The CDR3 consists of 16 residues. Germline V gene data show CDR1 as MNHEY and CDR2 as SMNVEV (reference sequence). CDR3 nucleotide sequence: TGTGCCAGCAGTTCGCTCAATCCGGGACACCCGTATGGCTACACCTTC. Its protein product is CASSSLNPGHPYGYTF.

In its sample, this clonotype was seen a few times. CDR3 coding DNA: TGTGCCTCGTACGGTGGAGACTATGGCTACACCTTC. Amino acid sequence: CASYGGDYGYTF. The chain is built from TRBV10-3 and TRBJ1-2; D gene unclear. This CDR3 comprises 12 residues. V shed 11 bases and J shed 3 bases, with 13 bases lying between them. Germline V gene lookup returns CDR1 ENHRY and CDR2 SYGVKD.

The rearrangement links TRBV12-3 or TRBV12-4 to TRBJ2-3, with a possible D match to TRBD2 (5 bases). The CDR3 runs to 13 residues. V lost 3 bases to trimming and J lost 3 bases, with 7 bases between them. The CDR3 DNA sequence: TGTGCCAGCAGTTTGGAGGTTACAGATACGCAGTATTTT. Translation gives CASSLEVTDTQYF.